This T cell receptor beta chain is from a study of shared clonotypes between healthy human individuals. Looking at the study overall: Donors had three CD4 naive, three CD4 memory, two CD8 naive and one CD8 memory plate apiece.

The CDR3 has 14 amino acids. CDR1 and CDR2 from the germline V gene are SEHNR and FQNEAQ (reference sequence). V lost 6 bases and J lost 2, with 13 bases in between. Findings and limits, study-wide: Despite large depth, sorted-subset datasets appeared incompletely sequenced. Clonotypes which were not shared had lower generation probabilities than clonotypes that all four donors shared.

An assay was performed, and its level was deep. Only in-frame clones appear in the TCRdb table, and some are missing; sequencing was by immunoSEQ multiplex PCR. The sample consists of 1 million to 1.3 million clones, approximately 80% of them appearing once. Only a few counts were recorded for this clone. Its antigen is as yet unknown. Input material: memory CD4+ T cells from PBMCs. Subset indicated: CD45RA-negative fraction. The sequence derives from a man in his late teens or twenties in good health. Some clones in this sample may be carry-over from other donors' samples. The chain is built from TRBV7-9 and TRBJ1-2; D gene ambiguous. In DNA form, the CDR3 reads TGTGCCAGCAGTGCGTTGGCACACAACTATGGCTACACCTTC. It is translated as CASSALAHNYGYTF.